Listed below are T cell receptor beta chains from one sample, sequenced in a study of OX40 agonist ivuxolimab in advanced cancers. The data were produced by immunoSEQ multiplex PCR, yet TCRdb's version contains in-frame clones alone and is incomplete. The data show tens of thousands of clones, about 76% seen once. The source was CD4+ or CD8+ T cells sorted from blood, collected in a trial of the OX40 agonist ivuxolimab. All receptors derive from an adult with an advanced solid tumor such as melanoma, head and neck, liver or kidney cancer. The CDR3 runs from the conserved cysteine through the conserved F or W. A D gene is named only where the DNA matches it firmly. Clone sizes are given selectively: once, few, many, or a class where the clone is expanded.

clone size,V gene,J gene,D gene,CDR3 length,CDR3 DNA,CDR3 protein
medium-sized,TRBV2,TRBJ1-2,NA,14,TGTGCCAGCAGTGATTTTGCAGGGAACTATGGCTACACCTTC,CASSDFAGNYGYTF
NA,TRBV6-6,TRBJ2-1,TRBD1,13,TGTGCCAGCAGCCGGACAGGGGGGAATGAGCAGTTCTTC,CASSRTGGNEQFF
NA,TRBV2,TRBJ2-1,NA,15,TGTGCCACCACCTCTACCCCGGGTGGGTTACATGAGCAGTTCTTC,CATTSTPGGLHEQFF
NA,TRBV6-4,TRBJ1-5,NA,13,TGTGCCAGCAGTGACTCGGACAGTCAGCCCCAGCATTTT,CASSDSDSQPQHF
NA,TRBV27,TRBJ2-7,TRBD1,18,TGTGCCAGCAGTTTAAACCCCCGGGACAGGGAATTTGCCTACGAGCAGTACTTC,CASSLNPRDREFAYEQYF
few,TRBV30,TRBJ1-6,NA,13,TGTGCCTGGGGATGGAAGAATAATTCACCCCTCCACTTT,CAWGWKNNSPLHF
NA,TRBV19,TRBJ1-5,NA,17,TGTGCCAGTAGTATGGCCCACAACCCCTGGGGCAATCAGCCCCAGCATTTT,CASSMAHNPWGNQPQHF
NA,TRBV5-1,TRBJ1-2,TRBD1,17,TGCGCCAGCAGCTTGACGACAGGGGGCGATCCGAACTATGGCTACACCTTC,CASSLTTGGDPNYGYTF
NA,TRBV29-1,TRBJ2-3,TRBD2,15,TGCAGCGTCCGAAGCGGGGGGGGCGAGGCAGATACGCAGTATTTT,CSVRSGGGEADTQYF
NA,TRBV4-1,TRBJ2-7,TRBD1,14,TGCGCCAGCAGCCCTAGGGACAGTACCTACGAGCAGTACTTC,CASSPRDSTYEQYF
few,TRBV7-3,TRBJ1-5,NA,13,TGTGCCAGCAGGGCGGGGATCAATCAGCCCCAGCATTTT,CASRAGINQPQHF
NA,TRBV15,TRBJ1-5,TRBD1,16,TGTGCCACCAGCAACCCAGGGCAGGGGGCGGCTCAGCCCCAGCATTTT,CATSNPGQGAAQPQHF
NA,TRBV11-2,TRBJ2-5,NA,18,TGTGCCAGCAGCTTAGGTAGTTGGCCAGGGAAGGGGCAAGAGACCCAGTACTTC,CASSLGSWPGKGQETQYF
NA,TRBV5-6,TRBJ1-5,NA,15,TGTGCCAGCAGCCTGACCCTTGGGGGAAATCAGCCCCAGCATTTT,CASSLTLGGNQPQHF
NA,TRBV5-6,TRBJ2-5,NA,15,TGTGCCAGCAGCTGGAGGGTTTGGGCCCAAGAGACCCAGTACTTC,CASSWRVWAQETQYF
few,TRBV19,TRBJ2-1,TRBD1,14,TGTGCCAGTAGACCCGGGACAGGGTTGAATGAGCAGTTCTTC,CASRPGTGLNEQFF
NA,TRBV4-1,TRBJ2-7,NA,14,TGCGCCAGCAGCCAGGAGAGGGTTCACGACGAGCAGTACTTC,CASSQERVHDEQYF
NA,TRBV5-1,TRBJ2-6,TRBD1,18,TGCGCCAGCAACCACGTGGACAGGGGGTTTGGTGGGGCCAACGTCCTGACTTTC,CASNHVDRGFGGANVLTF
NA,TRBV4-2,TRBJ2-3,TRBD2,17,TGTGCCAGCAGCCAACTGCTTAGCGGGGCCGACACAGATACGCAGTATTTT,CASSQLLSGADTDTQYF
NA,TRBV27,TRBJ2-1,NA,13,TGTGCCAGCAGTTTATCGGGACTCTATGAGCAGTTCTTC,CASSLSGLYEQFF
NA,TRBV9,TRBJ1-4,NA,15,TGTGCCAGCAGCGTAGGGACAGTGAATAATGAAAAACTGTTTTTT,CASSVGTVNNEKLFF
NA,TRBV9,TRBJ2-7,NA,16,TGTGCCAGCAGCTACACCTCAGCAGGGATGGGGGACGAGCAGTACTTC,CASSYTSAGMGDEQYF
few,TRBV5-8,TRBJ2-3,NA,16,TGTGCCAGCAGCTCATCGGGGGACAGCTTCACAGATACGCAGTATTTT,CASSSSGDSFTDTQYF
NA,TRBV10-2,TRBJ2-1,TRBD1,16,TGCGCCAGCTCCTTCAGGGGGCCTCAAACCTACAATGAGCAGTTCTTC,CASSFRGPQTYNEQFF
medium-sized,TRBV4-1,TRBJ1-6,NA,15,TGCGCCAGCAGCCAGCAAATCGACCGTAATTCACCCCTCCACTTT,CASSQQIDRNSPLHF
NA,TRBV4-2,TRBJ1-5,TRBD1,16,TGTGCCAGCAGCCAGAGACAGGGGCCCGGGGGTCAGCCCCAGCATTTT,CASSQRQGPGGQPQHF
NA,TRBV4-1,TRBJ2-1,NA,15,TGCGCCAGCAGCCAAGTGGTGGACCCCTCGTATGAGCAGTTCTTC,CASSQVVDPSYEQFF
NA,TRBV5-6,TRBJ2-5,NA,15,TGTGCCAGCAGCTTGGTGGCTAGCGATCAAGAGACCCAGTACTTC,CASSLVASDQETQYF
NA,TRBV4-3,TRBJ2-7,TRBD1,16,TGCGCCAGCAGCCAAGATATATATGGACAGGGCTACGAGCAGTACTTC,CASSQDIYGQGYEQYF
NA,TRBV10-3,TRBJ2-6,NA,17,TGTGCCCCTGGCGAGGGGGGCGGTTCAGGTGGGGCCAACGTCCTGACTTTC,CAPGEGGGSGGANVLTF
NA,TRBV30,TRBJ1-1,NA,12,TGTGCCTGGGACCTGGGTGCCACTGAAGCTTTCTTT,CAWDLGATEAFF
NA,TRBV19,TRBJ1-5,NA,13,TGTGCCAGTAGTATTCGGGCAGTCCAGCCCCAGCATTTT,CASSIRAVQPQHF
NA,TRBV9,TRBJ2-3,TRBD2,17,TGTGCCAGCAGCGTAGGTGGCGGGGGGTCTAGCACAGATACGCAGTATTTT,CASSVGGGGSSTDTQYF
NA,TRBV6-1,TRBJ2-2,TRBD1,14,TGTGCCAGCAGTGAGGGGACAGACACCGGGGAGCTGTTTTTT,CASSEGTDTGELFF
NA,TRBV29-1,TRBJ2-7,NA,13,TGCAGCGTTGAAGTTACAGGATCCTACGAGCAGTACTTC,CSVEVTGSYEQYF
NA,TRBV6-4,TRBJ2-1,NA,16,TGTGCCAGCAGAGAAGGACTGCGGAGCTCCTACAATGAGCAGTTCTTC,CASREGLRSSYNEQFF
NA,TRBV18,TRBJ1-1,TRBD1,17,TGTGCCAGCTCACTGAATCCATTTGGGACAGTTAACACTGAAGCTTTCTTT,CASSLNPFGTVNTEAFF
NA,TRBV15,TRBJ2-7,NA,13,TGTGCCACCAGCAGAGATGATAGCGGAGAGCAGTACTTC,CATSRDDSGEQYF
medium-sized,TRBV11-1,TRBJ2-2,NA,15,TGTGCCAGCAGCGGGACGGTCCCTATCTCCGGGGAGCTGTTTTTT,CASSGTVPISGELFF
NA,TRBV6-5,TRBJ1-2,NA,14,TGTGCCAGCAGTTACGGGGGCCCCTCTGAGGGCTACACCTTC,CASSYGGPSEGYTF
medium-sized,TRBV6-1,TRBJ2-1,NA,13,TGTGCCAGCAGTCACCTCCCTTTCAATGAGCAGTTCTTC,CASSHLPFNEQFF
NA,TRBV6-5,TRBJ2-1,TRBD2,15,TGTGCCAGCAGTTGCTTCTCGGGGGGACGGTATGAGCAGTTCTTC,CASSCFSGGRYEQFF
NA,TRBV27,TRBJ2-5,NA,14,TGTGCCAGCAGTTGGGGGGAAACGGTGGGGACCCAGTACTTC,CASSWGETVGTQYF
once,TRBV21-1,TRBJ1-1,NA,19,TGTGCCAGCAGCAATCACCCCCTCGGACAGGGGACTATGAACACTGAAGCTTTCTTT,CASSNHPLGQGTMNTEAFF
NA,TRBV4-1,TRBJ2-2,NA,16,TGCGCCAGCAGCCAAGATCTTCCTAGGAACACCGGGGAGCTGTTTTTT,CASSQDLPRNTGELFF
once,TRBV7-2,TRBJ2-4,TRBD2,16,TGTGCCAGCAGCTACCGGGACGGCGGGGGCAAAAACATTCAGTACTTC,CASSYRDGGGKNIQYF